This entry is about one T cell receptor beta chain. The data were obtained in a study of blood T cell repertoires in COVID-19. Study as a whole: The United States, Italy and Spain were the sources of the acute and convalescent COVID-19 samples. T cells, B-cell-depleted T cells, or PBMCs provided the cDNA or gDNA that served as material.

Those enrolled, adults aged roughly 18 to 95 years, came from 24 US areas. Resolution of symptoms, clearance, or two negative PCRs was present in recovered Cohort 3 donors. Method: immunoSEQ multiplex PCR; TCRdb's copy keeps in-frame clones and lacks some. The sample holds more than 150,000 clones, less than 90% seen once. The source is a woman in her forties or fifties who had recovered from COVID-19. The sample taken for sequencing was PBMCs or T cells enriched from blood (not recorded which).

CDR3 loop: CASNRGFYNEQFF. The CDR3 DNA follows: TGTGCCAGTAACAGGGGGTTTTACAATGAGCAGTTCTTC. The rearrangement joins TRBV12-3 or TRBV12-4 to TRBJ2-1; 8 bases map to TRBD1. This CDR3 comprises 13 residues. V gave up 9 bases and J gave up 4 bases; unmatched junction bases: 5.